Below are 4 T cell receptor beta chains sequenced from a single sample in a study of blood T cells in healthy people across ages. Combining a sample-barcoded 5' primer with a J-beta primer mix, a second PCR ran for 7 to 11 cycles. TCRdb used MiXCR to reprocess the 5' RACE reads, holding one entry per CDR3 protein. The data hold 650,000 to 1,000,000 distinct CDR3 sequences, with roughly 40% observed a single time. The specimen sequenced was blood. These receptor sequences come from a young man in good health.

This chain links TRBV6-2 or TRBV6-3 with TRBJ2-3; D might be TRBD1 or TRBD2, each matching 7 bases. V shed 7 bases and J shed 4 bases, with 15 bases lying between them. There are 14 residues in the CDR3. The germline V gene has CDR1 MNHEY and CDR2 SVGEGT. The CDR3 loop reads CASTRGGLADTQYF. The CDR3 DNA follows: TGTGCCAGCACCAGGGGGGGGCTGGCAGATACGCAGTATTTT.

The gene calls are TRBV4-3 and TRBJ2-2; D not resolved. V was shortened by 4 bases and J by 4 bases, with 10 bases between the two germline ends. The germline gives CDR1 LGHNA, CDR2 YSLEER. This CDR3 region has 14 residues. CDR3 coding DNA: TGCGCCAGCAGCCCCCGCGGCCTCACCGGGGAGCTGTTTTTT. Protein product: CASSPRGLTGELFF.

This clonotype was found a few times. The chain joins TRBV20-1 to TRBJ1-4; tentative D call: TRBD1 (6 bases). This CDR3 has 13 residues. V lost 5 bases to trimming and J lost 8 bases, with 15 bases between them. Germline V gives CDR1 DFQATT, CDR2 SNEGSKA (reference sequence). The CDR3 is CSAYEGGGEKLFF. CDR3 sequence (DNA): TGCAGTGCTTACGAGGGGGGAGGAGAAAAACTGTTTTTT.

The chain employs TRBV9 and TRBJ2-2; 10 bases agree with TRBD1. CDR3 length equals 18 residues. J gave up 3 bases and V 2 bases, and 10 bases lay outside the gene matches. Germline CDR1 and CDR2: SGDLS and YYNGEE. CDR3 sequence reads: CASSVYGTGETDTGELFF. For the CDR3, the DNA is TGTGCCAGCAGCGTCTACGGGACAGGGGAAACGGACACCGGGGAGCTGTTTTTT.